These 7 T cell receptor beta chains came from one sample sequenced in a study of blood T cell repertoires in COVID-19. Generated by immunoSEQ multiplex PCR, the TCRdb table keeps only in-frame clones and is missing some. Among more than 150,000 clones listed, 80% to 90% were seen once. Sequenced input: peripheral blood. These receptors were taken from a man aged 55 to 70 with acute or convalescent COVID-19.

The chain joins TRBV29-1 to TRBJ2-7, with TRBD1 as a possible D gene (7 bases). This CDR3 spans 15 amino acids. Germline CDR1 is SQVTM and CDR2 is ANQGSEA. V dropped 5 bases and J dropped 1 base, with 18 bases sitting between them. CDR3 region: CSVTPRQGGSYEQYF. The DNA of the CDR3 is TGCAGCGTTACCCCACGCCAGGGGGGATCCTACGAGCAGTACTTC.

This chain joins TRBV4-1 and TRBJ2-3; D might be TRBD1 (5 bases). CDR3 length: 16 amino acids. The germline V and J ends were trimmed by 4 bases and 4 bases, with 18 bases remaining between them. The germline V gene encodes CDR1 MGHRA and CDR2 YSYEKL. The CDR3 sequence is CASSPRLTGLSDTQYF. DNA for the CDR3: TGCGCCAGCAGCCCGAGGCTAACAGGTTTGTCAGATACGCAGTATTTT.

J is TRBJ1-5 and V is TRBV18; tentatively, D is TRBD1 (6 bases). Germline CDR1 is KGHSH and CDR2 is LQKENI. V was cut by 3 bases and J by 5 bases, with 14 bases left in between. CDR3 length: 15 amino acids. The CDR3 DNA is TGTGCCAGCTCACCGGACAGTAATAGGGATCAGCCCCAGCATTTT. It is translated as CASSPDSNRDQPQHF.

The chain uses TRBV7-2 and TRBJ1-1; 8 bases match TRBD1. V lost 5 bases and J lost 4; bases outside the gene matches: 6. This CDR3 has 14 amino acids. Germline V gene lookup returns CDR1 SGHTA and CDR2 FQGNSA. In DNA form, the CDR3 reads TGTGCCAGCAGCAAAACAGGGGGTGGCACTGAAGCTTTCTTT. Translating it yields CASSKTGGGTEAFF.

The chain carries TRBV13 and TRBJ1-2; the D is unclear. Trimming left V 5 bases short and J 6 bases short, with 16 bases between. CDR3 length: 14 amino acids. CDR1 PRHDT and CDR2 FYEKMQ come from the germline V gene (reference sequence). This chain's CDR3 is CASSPIRGANGYTF. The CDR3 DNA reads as TGTGCCAGCAGCCCGATCCGGGGAGCGAATGGCTACACCTTC.

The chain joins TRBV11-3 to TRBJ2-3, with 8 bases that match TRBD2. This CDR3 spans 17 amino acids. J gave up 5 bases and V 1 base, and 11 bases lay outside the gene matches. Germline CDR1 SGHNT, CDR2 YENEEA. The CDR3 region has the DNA TGTGCCAGCAGCTTAGGTAACCGGGGGGGCCAGAAAGATACGCAGTATTTT. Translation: CASSLGNRGGQKDTQYF.

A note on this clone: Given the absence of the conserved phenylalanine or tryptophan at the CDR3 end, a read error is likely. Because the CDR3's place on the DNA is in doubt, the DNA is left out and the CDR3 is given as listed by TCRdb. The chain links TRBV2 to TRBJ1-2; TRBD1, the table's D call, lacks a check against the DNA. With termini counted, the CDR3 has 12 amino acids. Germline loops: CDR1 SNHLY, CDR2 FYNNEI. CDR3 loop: CASSETPGPEGL.